The 29 T cell receptor beta chains given below trace back to one sample, sequenced in a study of CD8 T cells in ankylosing spondylitis. TCRdb re-analysed the 5' RACE reads in MiXCR, keeping a single row per CDR3 protein. Of about 160,000 distinct CDR3 sequences in the sample, around 45% were seen once. Material for sequencing was synovial fluid, either unsorted or a sorted T cell fraction (not recorded which). The receptors derive from a male donor with ankylosing spondylitis.

This chain connects TRBV12-3 or TRBV12-4 to TRBJ1-5, with 7 bases aligning to TRBD1. The CDR3 loop spans 17 amino acids. J gave up 2 bases and V 6 bases, and 13 bases lay outside the gene matches. This chain's CDR3 is CASSLTGRGFRNQPQHF. The CDR3 region has the DNA TGTGCCAGCAGCTTGACAGGGAGGGGGTTTCGCAATCAGCCCCAGCATTTT.

This chain joins TRBV19 and TRBJ1-1; unclear D gene. With 3 bases removed from V and 2 bases from J, the gap between germline ends came to 10 bases. The germline CDR1 and CDR2 sequences are LNHDA and SQIVND (reference sequence). The CDR3 runs to 14 residues. The CDR3 DNA reads as TGTGCCAGTAGTATCGGCACATCTAACACTGAAGCTTTCTTT. This translates into CASSIGTSNTEAFF. The whole variable domain, remainder taken from reference TRBV19 and TRBJ1-1, is DGGITQSPKYLFRKEGQNVTLSCEQNLNHDAMYWYRQDPGQGLRLIYYSQIVNDFQKGDIAEGYSVSREKKESFPLTVTSAQKNPTAFYLCASSIGTSNTEAFFGQGTRLTVV.

This clonotype was observed a handful of times. The rearrangement uses TRBV6-2 or TRBV6-3 and TRBJ2-7, with D perhaps TRBD2 (5 bases). Germline V gene data show CDR1 as MNHEY and CDR2 as SVGEGT. V was cut by 2 bases and J by 0 bases, with 11 bases left in between. CDR3 length equals 15 residues. CDR3 residues: CASSYAGGSSYEQYF. The CDR3 coding sequence is TGTGCCAGCAGTTACGCAGGAGGAAGCTCCTACGAGCAGTACTTC.

This clonotype was seen a few times. The chain employs TRBV11-2 and TRBJ2-2; TRBD2 aligns across 10 bases. The CDR3 contains 15 residues. Germline values: CDR1 SGHAT, CDR2 FQNNGV. With V trimmed by 5 bases and J by 3 bases, 3 bases remained unmatched. The CDR3 is CASSILAGDTGELFF. CDR3 DNA sequence: TGTGCCAGCAGCATCCTAGCGGGAGACACCGGGGAGCTGTTTTTT.

This clonotype was detected a few times. The chain carries TRBV2 and TRBJ1-1; perhaps TRBD1 as D (6 bases). The V end was cut by 11 bases, the J end by 5 bases, with 30 bases between. Germline-derived CDR1 and CDR2 are SNHLY and FYNNEI. There are 17 residues in the CDR3. In DNA form, the CDR3 reads TGTGCCCGCGCGGGGGGCAGAGGATGGGGGCGAGGGACTGAAGCTTTCTTT. Its translation is CARAGGRGWGRGTEAFF.

This clonotype was observed many times. The J gene is TRBJ2-7, the V gene TRBV12-3 or TRBV12-4, with D possibly being TRBD1 or TRBD2 (5 bases each). V lost 4 bases, J lost 2 bases, and 9 bases lay in between. CDR3 length: 13 amino acids. CDR3 in DNA: TGTGCCAGCAGTTGGGGGACGACCTACGAGCAGTACTTC. Translating gives CASSWGTTYEQYF.

This clonotype was observed a few times. The rearrangement links TRBV4-3 to TRBJ2-1; D may be TRBD2 (6 bases). The CDR3 has 15 residues. CDR1 LGHNA and CDR2 YSLEER come from the germline V gene. The V and J ends lost 3 bases and 4 bases respectively, with 13 bases between them. The CDR3 sequence: CASSQGGALYNEQFF. In DNA, the CDR3 is TGCGCCAGCAGCCAGGGCGGGGCTTTATACAATGAGCAGTTCTTC.

This clonotype was counted at least ten times. The chain uses TRBV2 and TRBJ2-5; weak D call: TRBD2 (5 bases). Per germline, CDR1 SNHLY and CDR2 FYNNEI. The CDR3 consists of 14 residues. With 3 bases removed from V and 5 bases from J, the gap between germline ends came to 13 bases. CDR3 loop: CASSDPTGGETQYF. The DNA for the CDR3 is TGTGCCAGCAGTGATCCTACGGGCGGGGAGACCCAGTACTTC.

This clonotype was counted between two and nine times. This sequence joins TRBV6-2 or TRBV6-3 and TRBJ2-1; D might be TRBD2 (6 bases). This CDR3 is 11 amino acids long. Germline CDR1 and CDR2: MNHEY and SVGEGT. The V and J ends lost 8 bases and 9 bases respectively, with 11 bases between them. The CDR3 loop is CASLGGIEQFF. The CDR3 DNA reads TGTGCCAGCCTGGGGGGTATTGAGCAGTTCTTC.

This clonotype appeared many times. The chain is built from TRBV4-1 and TRBJ1-1; no firm D call. The V end was cut by 5 bases, the J end by 0 bases, with 10 bases between. CDR1 is MGHRA, CDR2 YSYEKL, per germline. CDR3 length: 14 residues. The CDR3 DNA reads as TGCGCCAGCAGCTTTGGCGGGGTGAACACTGAAGCTTTCTTT. This translates into CASSFGGVNTEAFF.

This clonotype was seen repeatedly, ten times or more. The chain links TRBV29-1 to TRBJ1-4; 9 bases map to TRBD1. V gave up 5 bases and J gave up 13 bases; unmatched junction bases: 5. The CDR3 extends over 11 amino acids. Germline V gene sequence: CDR1 SQVTM, CDR2 ANQGSEA. The CDR3 bases are TGCAGCGTTCCGGGACAGGGCTCACTGTTTTTT. It encodes CSVPGQGSLFF.

The rearrangement uses TRBV20-1 and TRBJ2-3, with 13 bases identical to TRBD2. Germline CDR1 DFQATT, CDR2 SNEGSKA (reference sequence). The CDR3 contains 14 residues. The V and J ends lost 5 bases and 1 base, in that order; junction bases with no gene match: 0. CDR3 nucleotide sequence: TGCAGTGCTGGGACTAGCGGGGGCACAGATACGCAGTATTTT. Translated: CSAGTSGGTDTQYF.

This clonotype appeared a few times. V usage is TRBV9 and J usage is TRBJ2-1, with D uncertain. CDR1 is SGDLS, CDR2 YYNGEE, per germline. V was shortened by 4 bases and J by 4 bases, with 15 bases between the two germline ends. The CDR3 length is 15 residues. The CDR3 DNA is TGTGCCAGCAGCCTCTCTACGGGTGGATACAATGAGCAGTTCTTC. Protein: CASSLSTGGYNEQFF.

The gene calls are TRBV5-4 and TRBJ2-7; no definite D call. The V gene lost 1 base and the J gene lost 7 bases, with 12 bases spanning the gap. The CDR3 has 13 amino acids. Germline V gene sequence: CDR1 SGHNT, CDR2 YYREEE (reference sequence). The CDR3 loop reads CASSLRLLGEQYF. CDR3 nucleotides: TGTGCCAGCAGCTTGAGGCTCCTGGGGGAGCAGTACTTC. Full variable domain (remainder filled in from reference TRBV5-4 and TRBJ2-7): ETGVTQSPTHLIKTRGQQVTLRCSSQSGHNTVSWYQQALGQGPQFIFQYYREEENGRGNFPPRFSGLQFPNYSSELNVNALELDDSALYLCASSLRLLGEQYFGPGTRLTVT.

The chain is built from TRBV29-1 and TRBJ1-1; no clear D gene. The CDR3 has 12 amino acids. Trimming stripped 4 bases from V and 6 bases from J, with 12 bases between. Germline values: CDR1 SQVTM, CDR2 ANQGSEA. The CDR3 bases are TGCAGCGTTGGCGGGGTTAGCGCTGAAGCTTTCTTT. Encoded protein: CSVGGVSAEAFF.

The chain recombines TRBV12-3 or TRBV12-4 with TRBJ2-1, with unresolved D. The CDR3 totals 13 residues. V was trimmed by 2 bases and J by 6 bases, leaving 8 bases between them. The CDR3 nucleotides are TGTGCCAGCAGTTTATTACCCGCCAATGAGCAGTTCTTC. This gives the protein CASSLLPANEQFF.

This clonotype was seen a handful of times. The chain joins TRBV11-2 to TRBJ2-7; D unresolved. V lost 6 bases and J 2 bases, leaving 20 bases between the germline ends. Germline V gives CDR1 SGHAT, CDR2 FQNNGV. This CDR3 is 16 amino acids long. The CDR3 sequence is CASSPNRGRRTYEQYF. The CDR3 DNA is TGTGCCAGCAGTCCGAATCGTGGCCGAAGGACCTACGAGCAGTACTTC.

This clonotype was detected a few times. J is TRBJ1-3 and V is TRBV12-3 or TRBV12-4; D remains unclear. The ends were cut back, 7 bases at V and 4 bases at J, with 5 bases in the middle. This CDR3 region has 11 residues. CDR3 sequence: CASTSGNTIYF. DNA for the CDR3: TGTGCCAGCACCTCAGGAAACACCATATATTTT.

The chain recombines TRBV14 with TRBJ1-2; 7 positions match TRBD1. V lost 5 bases and J lost 5; bases outside the gene matches: 14. Germline V gene lookup returns CDR1 SGHDN and CDR2 FVKESK. CDR3 length equals 16 residues. CDR3 loop: CASSEGTARWWYGYTF. CDR3 DNA sequence: TGTGCCAGCAGCGAAGGGACAGCCCGTTGGTGGTATGGCTACACCTTC. The complete variable domain, with remaining parts taken from reference TRBV14 and TRBJ1-2, reads EAGVTQFPSHSVIEKGQTVTLRCDPISGHDNLYWYRRVMGKEIKFLLHFVKESKQDESGMPNNRFLAERTGGTYSTLKVQPAELEDSGVYFCASSEGTARWWYGYTFGSGTRLTVV.

This chain joins TRBV6-4 and TRBJ2-3; no clear D. Trimming shortened V by 4 bases and J by 2 bases, and 7 bases separated the two germline ends. Looked up from germline, CDR1 is MRHNA and CDR2 is SNTAGT. The CDR3 extends over 13 amino acids. The CDR3 sequence is CASSARVTDTQYF. The CDR3 nucleotides are TGTGCCAGCAGTGCCCGGGTCACAGATACGCAGTATTTT.

The chain carries TRBV6-2 or TRBV6-3 and TRBJ2-3; D possibly corresponds to TRBD2 (6 bases). V lost 2 bases and J 5 bases, leaving 8 bases between the germline ends. Germline loops: CDR1 MNHEY, CDR2 SVGEGT. The CDR3 runs 13 residues. CDR3 in DNA: TGTGCCAGCAGTTACGGGGGACTAGATACGCAGTATTTT. Amino acid sequence: CASSYGGLDTQYF.

The chain couples TRBV6-4 to TRBJ2-1; D call uncertain. The CDR3 has 16 amino acids. V was shortened by 0 bases and J by 0 bases, with 9 bases between the two germline ends. Germline V gene sequence: CDR1 MRHNA, CDR2 SNTAGT. CDR3 sequence: CASSDSASVSYNEQFF. CDR3 coding DNA: TGTGCCAGCAGTGACTCTGCGAGTGTCTCCTACAATGAGCAGTTCTTC.

This clonotype turned up a few times. The V call is TRBV4-1, the J call TRBJ2-2, with D tentatively TRBD2 (5 bases). V lost 4 bases and J lost 5, with 14 bases in between. The V gene's germline CDR1 is MGHRA and CDR2 YSYEKL. This CDR3 region has 15 residues. The CDR3 DNA is TGCGCCAGCAGCCCCCGACCCCTAGCAACCGGGGAGCTGTTTTTT. Protein product: CASSPRPLATGELFF.

The V and J genes are TRBV4-3 and TRBJ2-1, with D unclear. Per germline, CDR1 LGHNA and CDR2 YSLEER. Trimming removed 0 bases from V and 6 bases from J, with 15 bases in between. The CDR3 covers 16 residues. This chain's CDR3 is CASSQDSEVVFNEQFF. In nucleotides, the CDR3 is TGCGCCAGCAGCCAAGATTCCGAGGTGGTGTTCAATGAGCAGTTCTTC.

V usage is TRBV20-1 and J usage is TRBJ1-1; no clear D. The CDR3 covers 12 residues. Trimming shortened V by 5 bases and J by 1 base, and 8 bases separated the two germline ends. Germline CDR1 is DFQATT and CDR2 is SNEGSKA (reference sequence). The CDR3 region is CSAPDRNTEAFF. DNA of the CDR3: TGCAGTGCTCCGGACCGGAACACTGAAGCTTTCTTT.

This clonotype occurred a few times. The chain employs TRBV11-2 and TRBJ2-1; no firm D call. This CDR3 is 16 amino acids long. Between the trimmed V and J ends, which lost 5 bases and 1 base, there was a span of 15 bases. CDR1 is SGHAT and CDR2 is FQNNGV in the germline V gene. The DNA of the CDR3 is TGTGCCAGCAGCCCTTGGACGGGTCCTTCCTACAATGAGCAGTTCTTC. This translates into CASSPWTGPSYNEQFF.

The CDR3 DNA is TGTGCCACCAGCCTTCCTGGGAGACAGCCCCAGCATTTT. It is translated as CATSLPGRQPQHF. The chain is built from TRBV15 and TRBJ1-5; no firm D call. Trimming removed 5 bases from V and 7 bases from J, with 12 bases in between. CDR3 size: 13 residues. Germline V gives CDR1 LNHNV, CDR2 YYDKDF (reference sequence).

This clonotype was counted at least ten times. V and J are TRBV12-3 or TRBV12-4 and TRBJ1-4; D possibly corresponds to TRBD1 (6 bases). The CDR3 spans 16 residues. The V end lost 2 bases, the J end lost 4 bases, and 14 bases lay between the germline ends. CDR3 amino acids: CASSLLSGGHNEKLFF. The CDR3 DNA is TGTGCCAGCAGTTTACTTTCCGGGGGGCATAATGAAAAACTGTTTTTT.

This clonotype was observed a handful of times. V and J are TRBV20-1 and TRBJ2-1, with unresolved D. Germline V CDR1 and CDR2: DFQATT, SNEGSKA (reference sequence). The V end was cut by 2 bases, the J end by 6 bases, with 14 bases between. The CDR3 spans 14 residues. The CDR3 DNA follows: TGCAGTGCTAGAAGCTTCCCGGTGGGCAATGAGCAGTTCTTC. Protein: CSARSFPVGNEQFF.